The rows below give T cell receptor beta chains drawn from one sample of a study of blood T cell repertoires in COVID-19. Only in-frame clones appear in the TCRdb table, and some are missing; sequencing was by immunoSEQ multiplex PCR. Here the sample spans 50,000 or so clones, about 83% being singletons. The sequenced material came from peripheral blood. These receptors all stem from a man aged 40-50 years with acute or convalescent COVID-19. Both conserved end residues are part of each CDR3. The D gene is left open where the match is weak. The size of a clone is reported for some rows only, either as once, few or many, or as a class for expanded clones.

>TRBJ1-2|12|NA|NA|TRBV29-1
CSVEEGGGGYTF
TGCAGCGTTGAAGAGGGAGGTGGTGGCTACACCTTC
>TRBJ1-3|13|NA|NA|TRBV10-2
CASSSQGPNTIYF
TGCGCCAGCAGCAGCCAGGGTCCGAACACCATATATTTT
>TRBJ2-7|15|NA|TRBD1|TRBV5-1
CASTPETGQIYEQYF
TGCGCCAGCACCCCTGAGACAGGGCAAATCTACGAGCAGTACTTC
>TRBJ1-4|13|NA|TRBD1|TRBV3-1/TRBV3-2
CASRRQGGEKLFF
TGTGCCAGCAGGAGACAGGGAGGTGAAAAACTGTTTTTT
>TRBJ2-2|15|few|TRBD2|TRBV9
CASSGVAGVTGELFF
TGTGCCAGCAGCGGCGTAGCGGGGGTAACCGGGGAGCTGTTTTTT
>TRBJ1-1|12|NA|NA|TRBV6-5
CASRDGSRRAFF
TGTGCCAGCAGAGACGGATCCCGGAGAGCTTTCTTT
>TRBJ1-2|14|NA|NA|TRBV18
CASSPTLTNYGYTF
TGTGCCAGCTCACCCACTTTAACTAACTATGGCTACACCTTC
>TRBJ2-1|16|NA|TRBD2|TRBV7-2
CASSFLAGDMNNEQFF
TGTGCCAGCAGCTTCCTAGCGGGGGACATGAATAATGAGCAGTTCTTC
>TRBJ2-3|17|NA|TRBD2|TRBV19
CASSSLSAGGPGDTQYF
TGTGCCAGTAGTTCCCTTAGTGCGGGAGGGCCCGGAGATACGCAGTATTTT
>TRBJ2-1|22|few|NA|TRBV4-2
CASSQNYRPITQMTITMWQQFF
TGTGCCAGCAGCCAAAACTACCGACCAATCACCCAAATGACGATTACAATGTGGCAGCAGTTCTTC
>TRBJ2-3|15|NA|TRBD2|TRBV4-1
CASSQVGSGSDTQYF
TGCGCCAGCAGCCAAGTTGGGAGCGGGAGTGATACGCAGTATTTT
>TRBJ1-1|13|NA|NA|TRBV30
CAWMSRGGTEAFF
TGTGCCTGGATGTCCAGGGGAGGGACTGAAGCTTTCTTT
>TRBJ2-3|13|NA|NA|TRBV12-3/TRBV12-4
CASSSNAISTQYF
TGTGCCAGCAGTTCCAACGCCATTAGTACGCAGTATTTT
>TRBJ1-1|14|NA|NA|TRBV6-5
CASSFGRVDTEAFF
TGTGCCAGCAGTTTTGGCAGGGTCGACACTGAAGCTTTCTTT
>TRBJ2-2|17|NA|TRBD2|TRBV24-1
CATSDAGTSGGTGELFF
TGTGCCACCAGTGATGCGGGGACTAGCGGGGGCACCGGGGAGCTGTTTTTT
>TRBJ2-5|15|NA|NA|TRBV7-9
CASSLGPGVGETQYF
TGTGCCAGCAGCTTAGGCCCAGGGGTAGGCGAGACCCAGTACTTC
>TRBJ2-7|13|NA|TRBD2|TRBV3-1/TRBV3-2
CASSQDNGGEQYF
TGTGCCAGCAGCCAAGATAACGGGGGGGAGCAGTACTTC
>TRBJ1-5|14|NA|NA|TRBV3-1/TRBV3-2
CASSQATQGQPQHF
TGTGCCAGCAGCCAAGCAACCCAGGGGCAGCCCCAGCATTTT
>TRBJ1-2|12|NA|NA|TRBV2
CASSFSGDGYTF
TGTGCCAGCAGCTTCTCAGGGGATGGCTACACCTTC
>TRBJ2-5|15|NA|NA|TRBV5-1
CASSVAGRSLETQYF
TGCGCCAGCAGCGTGGCGGGGAGGAGTTTAGAGACCCAGTACTTC
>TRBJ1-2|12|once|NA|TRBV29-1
CSVKIGPGGYTF
TGCAGCGTCAAGATTGGGCCCGGCGGCTACACCTTC
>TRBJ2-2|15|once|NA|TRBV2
CASSGQGGGTGELFF
TGTGCCAGCAGTGGGCAGGGGGGAGGCACCGGGGAGCTGTTTTTT